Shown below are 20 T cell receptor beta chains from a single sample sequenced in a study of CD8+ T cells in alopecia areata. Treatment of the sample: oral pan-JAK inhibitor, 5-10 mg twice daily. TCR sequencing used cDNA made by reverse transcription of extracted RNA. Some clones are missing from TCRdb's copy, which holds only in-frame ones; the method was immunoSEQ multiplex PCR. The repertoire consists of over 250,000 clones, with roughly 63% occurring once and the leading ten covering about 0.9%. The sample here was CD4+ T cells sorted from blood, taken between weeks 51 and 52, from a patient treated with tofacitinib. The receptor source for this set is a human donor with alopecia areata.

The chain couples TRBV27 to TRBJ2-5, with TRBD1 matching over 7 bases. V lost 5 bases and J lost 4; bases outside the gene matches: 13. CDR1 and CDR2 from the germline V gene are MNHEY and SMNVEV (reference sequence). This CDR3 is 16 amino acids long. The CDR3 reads CASSSRQGSLRETQYF. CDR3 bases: TGTGCCAGCAGTAGCCGACAGGGAAGTCTTCGAGAGACCCAGTACTTC.

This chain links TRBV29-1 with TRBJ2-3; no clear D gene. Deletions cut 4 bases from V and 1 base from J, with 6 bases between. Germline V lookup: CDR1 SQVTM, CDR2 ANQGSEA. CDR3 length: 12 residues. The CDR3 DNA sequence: TGCAGCGTTGCGGCAGGCACAGATACGCAGTATTTT. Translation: CSVAAGTDTQYF.

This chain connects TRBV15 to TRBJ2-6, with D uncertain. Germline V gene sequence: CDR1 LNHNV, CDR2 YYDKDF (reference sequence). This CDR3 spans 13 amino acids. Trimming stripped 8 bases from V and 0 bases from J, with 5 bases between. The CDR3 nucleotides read TGTGCCACCTTATACTCTGGGGCCAACGTCCTGACTTTC. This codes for CATLYSGANVLTF.

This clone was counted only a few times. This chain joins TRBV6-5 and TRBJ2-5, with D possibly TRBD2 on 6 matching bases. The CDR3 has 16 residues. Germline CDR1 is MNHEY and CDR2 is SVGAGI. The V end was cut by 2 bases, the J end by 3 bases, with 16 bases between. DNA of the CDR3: TGTGCCAGCAGTTACGGAGCGAGCCCGGGAGAAGAGACCCAGTACTTC. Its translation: CASSYGASPGEETQYF.

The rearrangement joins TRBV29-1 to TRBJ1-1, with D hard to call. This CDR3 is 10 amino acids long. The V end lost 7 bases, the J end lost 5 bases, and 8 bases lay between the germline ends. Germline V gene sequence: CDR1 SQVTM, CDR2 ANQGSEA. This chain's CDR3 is CSATGTEAFF. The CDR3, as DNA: TGCAGCGCGACGGGAACTGAAGCTTTCTTT.

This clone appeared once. CDR3 sequence reads: CSLRLGETQYF. CDR3 nucleotides: TGCAGCCTCCGACTAGGGGAGACCCAGTACTTC. This rearrangement joins TRBV29-1 to TRBJ2-5; the D gene is possibly TRBD2 (6 bases). CDR1 is SQVTM, CDR2 ANQGSEA, per germline. The V end was cut by 8 bases, the J end by 5 bases, with 12 bases between. This CDR3 is built from 11 residues.

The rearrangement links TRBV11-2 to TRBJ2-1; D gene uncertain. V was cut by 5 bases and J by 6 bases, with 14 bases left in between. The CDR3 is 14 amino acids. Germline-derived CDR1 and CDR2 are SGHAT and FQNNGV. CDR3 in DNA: TGTGCCAGCAGCCGCCTGGGTAGGGCCAATGAGCAGTTCTTC. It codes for CASSRLGRANEQFF.

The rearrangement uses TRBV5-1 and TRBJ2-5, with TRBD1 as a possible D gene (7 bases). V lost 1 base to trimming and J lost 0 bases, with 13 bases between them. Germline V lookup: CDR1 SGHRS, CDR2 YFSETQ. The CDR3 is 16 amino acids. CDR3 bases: TGCGCCAGCAGCTTGAGGGTCAGGGGGGACCAAGAGACCCAGTACTTC. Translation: CASSLRVRGDQETQYF.

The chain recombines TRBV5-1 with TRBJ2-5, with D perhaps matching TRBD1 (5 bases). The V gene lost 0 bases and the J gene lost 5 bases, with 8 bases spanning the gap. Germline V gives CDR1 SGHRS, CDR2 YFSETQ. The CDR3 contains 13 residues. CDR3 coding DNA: TGCGCCAGCAGCTTGGTAGGGGCGGAGACCCAGTACTTC. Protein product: CASSLVGAETQYF.

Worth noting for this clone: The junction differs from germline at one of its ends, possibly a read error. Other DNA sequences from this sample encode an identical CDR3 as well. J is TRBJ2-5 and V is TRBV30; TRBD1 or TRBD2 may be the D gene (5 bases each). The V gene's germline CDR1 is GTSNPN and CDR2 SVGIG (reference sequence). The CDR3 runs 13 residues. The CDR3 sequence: CACTGQTQETQYF. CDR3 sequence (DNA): TGTGCCTGCACGGGGCAGACTCAAGAGACCCAATACTTC.

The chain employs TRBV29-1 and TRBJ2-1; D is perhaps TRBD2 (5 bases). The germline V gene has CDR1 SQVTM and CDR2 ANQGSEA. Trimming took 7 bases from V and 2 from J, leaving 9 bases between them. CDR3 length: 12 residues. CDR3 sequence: CSASGAYNEQFF. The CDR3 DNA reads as TGCAGCGCATCCGGGGCCTACAATGAGCAGTTCTTC.

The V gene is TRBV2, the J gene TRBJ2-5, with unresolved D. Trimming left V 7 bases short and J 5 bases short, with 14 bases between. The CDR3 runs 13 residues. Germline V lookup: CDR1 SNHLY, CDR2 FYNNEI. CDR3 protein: CASTALSFETQYF. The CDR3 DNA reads TGTGCCAGCACGGCATTATCGTTCGAGACCCAGTACTTC.

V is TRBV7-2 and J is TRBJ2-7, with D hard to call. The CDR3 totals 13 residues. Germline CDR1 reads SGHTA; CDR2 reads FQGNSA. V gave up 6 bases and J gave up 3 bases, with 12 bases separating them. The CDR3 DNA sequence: TGTGCCAGCAGTCGCCGGGCCAACTACGAGCAGTACTTC. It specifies CASSRRANYEQYF.

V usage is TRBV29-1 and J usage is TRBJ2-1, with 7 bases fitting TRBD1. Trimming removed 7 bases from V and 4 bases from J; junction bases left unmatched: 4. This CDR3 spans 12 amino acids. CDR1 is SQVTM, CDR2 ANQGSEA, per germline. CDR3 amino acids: CSGGTAYNEQFF. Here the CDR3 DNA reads TGCAGCGGAGGGACAGCTTACAATGAGCAGTTCTTC.

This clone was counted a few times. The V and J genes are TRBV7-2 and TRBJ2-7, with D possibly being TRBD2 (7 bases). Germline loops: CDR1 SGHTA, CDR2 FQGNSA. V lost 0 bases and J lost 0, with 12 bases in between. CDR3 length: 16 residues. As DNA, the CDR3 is TGTGCCAGCAGCTTAGCCTTGGCGGGGGCCTCCTACGAGCAGTACTTC. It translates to CASSLALAGASYEQYF. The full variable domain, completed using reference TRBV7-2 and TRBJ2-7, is GAGVSQSPSNKVTEKGKDVELRCDPISGHTALYWYRQSLGQGLEFLIYFQGNSAPDKSGLPSDRFSAERTGGSVSTLTIQRTQQEDSAVYLCASSLALAGASYEQYFGPGTRLTVT.

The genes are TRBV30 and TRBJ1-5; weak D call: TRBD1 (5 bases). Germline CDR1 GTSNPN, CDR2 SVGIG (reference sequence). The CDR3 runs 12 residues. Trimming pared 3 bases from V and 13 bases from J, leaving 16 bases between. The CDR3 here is CAWRGVWGPQHF. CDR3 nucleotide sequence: TGTGCCTGGAGAGGGGTCTGGGGACCACAGCATTTT.

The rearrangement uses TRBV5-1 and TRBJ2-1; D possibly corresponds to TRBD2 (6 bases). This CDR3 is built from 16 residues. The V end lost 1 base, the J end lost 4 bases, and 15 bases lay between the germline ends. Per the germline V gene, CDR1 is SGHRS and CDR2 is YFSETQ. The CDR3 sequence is CASSLTVADLYNEQFF. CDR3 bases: TGCGCCAGCAGCTTGACCGTAGCGGACCTGTACAATGAGCAGTTCTTC. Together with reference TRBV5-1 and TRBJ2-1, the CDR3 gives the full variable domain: KAGVTQTPRYLIKTRGQQVTLSCSPISGHRSVSWYQQTPGQGLQFLFEYFSETQRNKGNFPGRFSGRQFSNSRSEMNVSTLELGDSALYLCASSLTVADLYNEQFFGPGTRLTVL.

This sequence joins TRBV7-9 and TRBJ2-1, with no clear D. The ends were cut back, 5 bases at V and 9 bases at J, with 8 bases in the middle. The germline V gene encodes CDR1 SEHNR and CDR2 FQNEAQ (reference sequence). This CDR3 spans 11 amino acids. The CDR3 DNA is TGTGCCAGCAGCACCATGGGTGAGCAGTTCTTC. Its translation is CASSTMGEQFF.

In DNA, the CDR3 is TGTGCCAGCAGCCAAGATATTCGCTCGGAGGCCCAGTACTTC. Translated, it gives CASSQDIRSEAQYF. The chain combines TRBV4-2 with TRBJ2-5, with D maybe TRBD2 (5 bases). Trimming stripped 0 bases from V and 9 bases from J, with 14 bases between. The germline V gene has CDR1 LGHNA and CDR2 YNFKEQ. This CDR3 is 14 amino acids long.

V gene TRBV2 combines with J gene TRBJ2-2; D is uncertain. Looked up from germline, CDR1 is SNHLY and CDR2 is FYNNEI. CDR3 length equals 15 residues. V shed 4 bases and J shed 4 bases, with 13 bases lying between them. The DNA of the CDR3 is TGTGCCAGCAGTGTTCAGAGCACCTCCACCGGGGAGCTGTTTTTT. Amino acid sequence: CASSVQSTSTGELFF.